Listed here is a single T cell receptor beta chain. Antigen: not known. The CDR3 extends over 18 amino acids. V shed 5 bases and J 3 bases; nucleotides not matched to a gene: 16. Germline V gives CDR1 LNHDA, CDR2 SQIVND (reference sequence). The protocol was immunoSEQ multiplex PCR, while the TCRdb copy is restricted to in-frame clones and leaves out a portion. The data hold 11,000 to 15,000 clones, with approximately 84% observed a single time. The sample belongs to a study of T cells in localized non-small cell lung cancer. Findings and caveats of the study: Heterogeneity is still possible, as just one tumor region was sequenced. Appearances in adjacent lung were noted for a median about 50 of the top 100 tumor clones.

This sequence was found in a female donor of 60 years or more with stage I squamous cell lung carcinoma. The V and J genes are TRBV19 and TRBJ1-1; 9 bases map to TRBD1. The specimen was peripheral blood, collected before any cancer treatment. The CDR3 spells CASSPTLQGALKDTEAFF. The CDR3 DNA reads as TGTGCCAGTAGTCCTACTCTACAGGGGGCGTTAAAGGACACTGAAGCTTTCTTT.